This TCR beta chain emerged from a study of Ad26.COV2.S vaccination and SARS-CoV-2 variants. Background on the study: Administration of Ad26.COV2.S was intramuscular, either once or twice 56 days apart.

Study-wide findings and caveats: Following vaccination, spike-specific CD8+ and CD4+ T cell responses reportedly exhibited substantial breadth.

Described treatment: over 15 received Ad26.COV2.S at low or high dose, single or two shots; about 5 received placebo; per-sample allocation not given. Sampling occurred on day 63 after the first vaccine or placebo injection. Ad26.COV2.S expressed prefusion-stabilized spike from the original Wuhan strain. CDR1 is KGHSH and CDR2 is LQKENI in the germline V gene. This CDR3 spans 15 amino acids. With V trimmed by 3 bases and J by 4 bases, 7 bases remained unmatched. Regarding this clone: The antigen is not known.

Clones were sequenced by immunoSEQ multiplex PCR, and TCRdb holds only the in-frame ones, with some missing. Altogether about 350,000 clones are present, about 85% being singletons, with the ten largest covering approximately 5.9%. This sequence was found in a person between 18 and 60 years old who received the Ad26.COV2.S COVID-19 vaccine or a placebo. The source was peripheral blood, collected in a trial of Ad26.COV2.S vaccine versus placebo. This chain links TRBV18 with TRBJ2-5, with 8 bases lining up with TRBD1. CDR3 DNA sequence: TGTGCCAGCTCACCGGAATCAGGGGGCGGAGAGACCCAGTACTTC. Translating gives CASSPESGGGETQYF.